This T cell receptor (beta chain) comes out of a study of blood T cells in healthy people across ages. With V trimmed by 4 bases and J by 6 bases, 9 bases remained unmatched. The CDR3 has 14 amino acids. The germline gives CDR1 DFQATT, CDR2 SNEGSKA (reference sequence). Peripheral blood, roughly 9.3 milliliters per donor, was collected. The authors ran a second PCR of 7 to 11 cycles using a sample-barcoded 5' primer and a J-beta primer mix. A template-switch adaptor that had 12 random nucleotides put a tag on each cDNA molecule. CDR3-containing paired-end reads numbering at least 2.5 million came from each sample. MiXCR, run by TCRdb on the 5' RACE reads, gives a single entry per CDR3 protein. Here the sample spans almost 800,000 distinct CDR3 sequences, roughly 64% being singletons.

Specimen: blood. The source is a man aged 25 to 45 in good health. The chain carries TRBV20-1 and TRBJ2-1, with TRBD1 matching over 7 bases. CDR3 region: CSANNVGQTNEQFF. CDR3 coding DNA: TGCAGTGCTAATAACGTGGGACAGACCAATGAGCAGTTCTTC.